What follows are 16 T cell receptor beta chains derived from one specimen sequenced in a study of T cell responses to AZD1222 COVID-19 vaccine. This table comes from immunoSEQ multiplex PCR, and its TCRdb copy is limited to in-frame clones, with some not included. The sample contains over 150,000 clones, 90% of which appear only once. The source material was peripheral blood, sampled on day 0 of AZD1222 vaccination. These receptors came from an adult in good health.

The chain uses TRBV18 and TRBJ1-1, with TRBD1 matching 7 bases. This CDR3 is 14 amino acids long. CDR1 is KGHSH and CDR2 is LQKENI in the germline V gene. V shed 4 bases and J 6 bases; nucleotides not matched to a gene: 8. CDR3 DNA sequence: TGTGCCAGCTCACGTCGAACAGGGGAGGCTGAAGCTTTCTTT. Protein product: CASSRRTGEAEAFF. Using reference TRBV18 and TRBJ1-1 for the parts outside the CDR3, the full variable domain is NAGVMQNPRHLVRRRGQEARLRCSPMKGHSHVYWYRQLPEEGLKFMVYLQKENIIDESGMPKERFSAEFPKEGPSILRIQQVVRGDSAAYFCASSRRTGEAEAFFGQGTRLTVV.

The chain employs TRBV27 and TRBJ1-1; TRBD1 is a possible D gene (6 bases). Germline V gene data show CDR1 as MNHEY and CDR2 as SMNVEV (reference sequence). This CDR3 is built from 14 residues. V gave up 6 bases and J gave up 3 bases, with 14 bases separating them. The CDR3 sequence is CASRSQGRDTEAFF. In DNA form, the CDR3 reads TGTGCCAGCAGGTCACAGGGTAGGGACACTGAAGCTTTCTTT.

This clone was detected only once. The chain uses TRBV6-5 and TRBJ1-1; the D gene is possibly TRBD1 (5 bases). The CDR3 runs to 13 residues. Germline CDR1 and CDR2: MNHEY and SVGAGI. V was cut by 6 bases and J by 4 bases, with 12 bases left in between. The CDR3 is CASRSGGGTEAFF. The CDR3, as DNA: TGTGCCAGCAGAAGTGGGGGGGGCACTGAAGCTTTCTTT.

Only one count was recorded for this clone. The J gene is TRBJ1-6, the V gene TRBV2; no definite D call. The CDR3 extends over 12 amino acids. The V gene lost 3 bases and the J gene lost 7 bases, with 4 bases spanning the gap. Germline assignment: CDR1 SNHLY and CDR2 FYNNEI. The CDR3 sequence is CASSDRNSPLHF. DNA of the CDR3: TGTGCCAGCAGTGACCGCAATTCACCCCTCCACTTT.

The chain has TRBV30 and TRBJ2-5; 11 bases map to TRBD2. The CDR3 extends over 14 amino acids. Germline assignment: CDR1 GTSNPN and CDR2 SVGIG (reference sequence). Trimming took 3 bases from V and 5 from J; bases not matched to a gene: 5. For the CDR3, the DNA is TGTGCCTGGAGCGCTGTAGCGGGAGGGGAGACCCAGTACTTC. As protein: CAWSAVAGGETQYF.

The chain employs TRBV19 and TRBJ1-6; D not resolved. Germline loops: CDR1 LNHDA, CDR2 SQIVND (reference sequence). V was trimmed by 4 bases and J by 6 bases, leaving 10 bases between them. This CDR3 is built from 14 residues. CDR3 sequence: CASSTPPSNSPLHF. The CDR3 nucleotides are TGTGCCAGTAGTACCCCCCCCTCTAATTCACCCCTCCACTTT.

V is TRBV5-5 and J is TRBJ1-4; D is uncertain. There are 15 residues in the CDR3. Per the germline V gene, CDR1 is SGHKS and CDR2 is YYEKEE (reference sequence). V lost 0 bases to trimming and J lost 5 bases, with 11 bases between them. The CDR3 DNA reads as TGTGCCAGCAGCTTGGCATCAGGAGGCAATGAAAAACTGTTTTTT. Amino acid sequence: CASSLASGGNEKLFF.

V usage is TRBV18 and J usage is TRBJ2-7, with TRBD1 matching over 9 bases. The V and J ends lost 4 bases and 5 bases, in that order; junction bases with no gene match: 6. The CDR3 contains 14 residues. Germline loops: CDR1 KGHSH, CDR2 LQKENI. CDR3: CASSHRGRINEQYF. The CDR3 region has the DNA TGTGCCAGCTCACACAGGGGGCGCATCAACGAGCAGTACTTC.

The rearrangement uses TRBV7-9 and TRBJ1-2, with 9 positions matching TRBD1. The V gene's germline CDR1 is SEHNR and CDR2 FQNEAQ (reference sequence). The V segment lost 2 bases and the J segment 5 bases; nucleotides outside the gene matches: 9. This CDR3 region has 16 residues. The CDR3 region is CASSLWGQGQPYGYTF. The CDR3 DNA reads TGTGCCAGCAGCTTATGGGGACAGGGACAACCTTATGGCTACACCTTC.

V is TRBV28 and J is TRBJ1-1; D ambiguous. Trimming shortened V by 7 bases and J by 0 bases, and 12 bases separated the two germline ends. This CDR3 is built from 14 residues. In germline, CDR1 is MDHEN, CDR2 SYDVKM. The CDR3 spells CASMRLRMNTEAFF. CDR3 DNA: TGTGCCAGCATGAGACTCCGGATGAACACTGAAGCTTTCTTT.

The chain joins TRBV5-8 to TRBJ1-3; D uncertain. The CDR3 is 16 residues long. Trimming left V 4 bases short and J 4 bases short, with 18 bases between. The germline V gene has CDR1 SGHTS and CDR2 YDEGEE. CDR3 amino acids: CASSPRRRSGGNTIYF. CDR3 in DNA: TGTGCCAGCAGCCCCCGTAGGCGCTCTGGAGGAAACACCATATATTTT.

Written as DNA, the CDR3 is TGCAGCGTTGGAGAGGAGGGGGCGAGAGCTGAAGCTTTCTTT. It specifies CSVGEEGARAEAFF. V and J are TRBV29-1 and TRBJ1-1; the match to TRBD1 covers 7 bases. The junction had 11 bases not matched to a gene; V was cut back by 4 bases and J by 6 bases. The CDR3 extends over 14 amino acids. Germline-derived CDR1 and CDR2 are SQVTM and ANQGSEA.

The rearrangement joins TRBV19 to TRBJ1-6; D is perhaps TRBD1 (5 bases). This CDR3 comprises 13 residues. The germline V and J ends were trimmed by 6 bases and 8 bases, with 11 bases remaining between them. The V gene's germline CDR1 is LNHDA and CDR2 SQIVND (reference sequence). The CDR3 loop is CASSLAGYSPLHF. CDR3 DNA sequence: TGTGCCAGTAGCCTGGCAGGGTATTCACCCCTCCACTTT.

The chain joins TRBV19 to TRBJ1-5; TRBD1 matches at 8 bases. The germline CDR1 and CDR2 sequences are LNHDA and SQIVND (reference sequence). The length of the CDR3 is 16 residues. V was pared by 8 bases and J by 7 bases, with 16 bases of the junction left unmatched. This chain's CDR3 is CASCTGQGGSAQPQHF. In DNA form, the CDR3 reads TGTGCCAGTTGTACCGGACAGGGCGGATCGGCCCAGCCCCAGCATTTT.

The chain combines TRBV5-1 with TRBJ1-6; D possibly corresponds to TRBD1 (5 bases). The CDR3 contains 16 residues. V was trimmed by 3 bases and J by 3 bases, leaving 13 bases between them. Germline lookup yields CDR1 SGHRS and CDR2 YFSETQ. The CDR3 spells CASSYFREGYNSPLHF. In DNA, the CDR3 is TGCGCCAGCAGCTACTTCAGGGAGGGCTATAATTCACCCCTCCACTTT.

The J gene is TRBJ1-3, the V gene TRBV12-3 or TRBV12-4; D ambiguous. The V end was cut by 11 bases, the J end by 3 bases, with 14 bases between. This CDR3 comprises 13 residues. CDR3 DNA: TGTGCCGCCCAAGGCAGTGTTGGAAACACCATATATTTT. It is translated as CAAQGSVGNTIYF.